This TCR beta chain originates from a study of T-cell reconstitution after alpha-beta-depleted transplantation in children. The TCRbeta library was prepared with unique molecular identifiers. MiXCR was run by TCRdb on the PCR reads, yielding one entry per CDR3 protein. Among 330,000 or so distinct CDR3 sequences listed, about a tenth were seen once. The germline gives CDR1 MDHEN, CDR2 SYDVKM. This CDR3 has 15 residues. Trimming shortened V by 5 bases and J by 2 bases, and 15 bases separated the two germline ends. Sequenced material: PBMCs from the stem cell graft donor, taken from the stem cell graft. The chain uses TRBV28 and TRBJ2-5; the D call may be TRBD1 or TRBD2 (6 bases each). This TCR derives from a human donor who donated a stem cell graft to a child with acute lymphoblastic leukemia. CDR3 DNA sequence: TGTGCCAGCAGTGCCCCGGGGGCCGGTCAAGAGACCCAGTACTTC. Residues: CASSAPGAGQETQYF.